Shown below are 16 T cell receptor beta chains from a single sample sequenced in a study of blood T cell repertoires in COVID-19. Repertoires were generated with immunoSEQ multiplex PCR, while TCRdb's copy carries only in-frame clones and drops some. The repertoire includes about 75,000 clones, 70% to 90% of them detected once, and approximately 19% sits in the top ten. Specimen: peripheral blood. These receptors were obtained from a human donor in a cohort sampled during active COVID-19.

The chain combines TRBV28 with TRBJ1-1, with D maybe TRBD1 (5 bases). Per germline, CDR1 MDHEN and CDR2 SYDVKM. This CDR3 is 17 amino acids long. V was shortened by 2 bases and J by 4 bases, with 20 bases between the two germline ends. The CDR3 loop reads CASSLTSLGQSGTEAFF. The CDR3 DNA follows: TGTGCCAGCAGTTTAACCTCCTTGGGGCAGTCGGGCACTGAAGCTTTCTTT.

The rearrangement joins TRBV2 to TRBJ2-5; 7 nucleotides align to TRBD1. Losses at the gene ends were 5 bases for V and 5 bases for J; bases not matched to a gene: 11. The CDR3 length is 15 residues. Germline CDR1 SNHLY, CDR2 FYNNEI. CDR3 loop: CASSQGDRDWETQYF. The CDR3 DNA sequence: TGTGCCAGCAGTCAGGGGGACAGAGATTGGGAGACCCAGTACTTC.

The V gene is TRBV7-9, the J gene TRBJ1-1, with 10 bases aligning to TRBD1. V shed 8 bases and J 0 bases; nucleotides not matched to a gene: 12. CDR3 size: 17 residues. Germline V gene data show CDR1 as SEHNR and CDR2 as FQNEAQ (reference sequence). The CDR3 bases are TGTGCCAGCGATCTTCCGGGACAGGGGACCGTGAACACTGAAGCTTTCTTT. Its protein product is CASDLPGQGTVNTEAFF.

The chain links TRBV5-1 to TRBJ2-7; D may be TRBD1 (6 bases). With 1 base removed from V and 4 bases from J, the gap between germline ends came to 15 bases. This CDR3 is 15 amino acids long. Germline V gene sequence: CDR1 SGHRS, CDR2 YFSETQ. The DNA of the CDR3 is TGCGCCAGCAGCTTGCGATCAGGGGTGAGGTACGAGCAGTACTTC. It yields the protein CASSLRSGVRYEQYF. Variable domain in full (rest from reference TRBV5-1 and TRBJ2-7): KAGVTQTPRYLIKTRGQQVTLSCSPISGHRSVSWYQQTPGQGLQFLFEYFSETQRNKGNFPGRFSGRQFSNSRSEMNVSTLELGDSALYLCASSLRSGVRYEQYFGPGTRLTVT.

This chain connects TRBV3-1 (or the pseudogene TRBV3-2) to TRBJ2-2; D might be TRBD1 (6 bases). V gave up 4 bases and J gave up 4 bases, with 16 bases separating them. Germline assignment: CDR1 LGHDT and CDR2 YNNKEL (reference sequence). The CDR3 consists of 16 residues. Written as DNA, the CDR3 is TGTGCCAGCAGCCTCGACAGGTCGGCCGGCACCGGGGAGCTGTTTTTT. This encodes CASSLDRSAGTGELFF.

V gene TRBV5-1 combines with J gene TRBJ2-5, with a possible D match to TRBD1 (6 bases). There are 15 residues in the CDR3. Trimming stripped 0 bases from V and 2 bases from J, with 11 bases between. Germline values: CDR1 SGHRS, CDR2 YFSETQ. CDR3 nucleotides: TGCGCCAGCAGCTTGGATACAGGGCCACAAGAGACCCAGTACTTC. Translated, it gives CASSLDTGPQETQYF.

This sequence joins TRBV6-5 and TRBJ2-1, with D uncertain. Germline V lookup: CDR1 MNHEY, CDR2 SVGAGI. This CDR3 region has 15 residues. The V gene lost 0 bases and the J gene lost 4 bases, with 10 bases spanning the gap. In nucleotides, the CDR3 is TGTGCCAGCAGTTACTCTCTAGGAGTATACAATGAGCAGTTCTTC. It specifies CASSYSLGVYNEQFF.

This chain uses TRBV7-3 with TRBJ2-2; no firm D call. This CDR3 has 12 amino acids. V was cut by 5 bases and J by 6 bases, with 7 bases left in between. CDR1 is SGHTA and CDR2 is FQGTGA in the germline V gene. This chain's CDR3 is CASSNTPGELFF. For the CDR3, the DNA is TGTGCCAGCAGCAACACCCCCGGGGAGCTGTTTTTT.

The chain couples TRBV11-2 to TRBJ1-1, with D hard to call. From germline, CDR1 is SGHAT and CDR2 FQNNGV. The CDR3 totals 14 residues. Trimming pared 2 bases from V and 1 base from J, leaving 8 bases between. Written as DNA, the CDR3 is TGTGCCAGCAGCTTATACGGGAAGAACACTGAAGCTTTCTTT. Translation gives CASSLYGKNTEAFF. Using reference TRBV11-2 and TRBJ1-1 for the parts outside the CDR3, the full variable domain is EAGVAQSPRYKIIEKRQSVAFWCNPISGHATLYWYQQILGQGPKLLIQFQNNGVVDDSQLPKDRFSAERLKGVDSTLKIQPAKLEDSAVYLCASSLYGKNTEAFFGQGTRLTVV.

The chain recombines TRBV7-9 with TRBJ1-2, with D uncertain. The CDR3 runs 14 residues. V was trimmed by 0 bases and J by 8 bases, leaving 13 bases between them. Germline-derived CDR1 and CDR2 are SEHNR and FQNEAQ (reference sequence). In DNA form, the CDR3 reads TGTGCCAGCAGCTTAGCGAACGGAGTAGGCGGCTACACCTTC. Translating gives CASSLANGVGGYTF.

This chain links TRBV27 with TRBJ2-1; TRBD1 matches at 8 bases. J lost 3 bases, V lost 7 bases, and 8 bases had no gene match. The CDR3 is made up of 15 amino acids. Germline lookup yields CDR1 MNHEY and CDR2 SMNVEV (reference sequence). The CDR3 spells CASTALGQGYNEQFF. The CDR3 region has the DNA TGTGCCAGCACCGCCCTCGGACAGGGCTACAATGAGCAGTTCTTC.

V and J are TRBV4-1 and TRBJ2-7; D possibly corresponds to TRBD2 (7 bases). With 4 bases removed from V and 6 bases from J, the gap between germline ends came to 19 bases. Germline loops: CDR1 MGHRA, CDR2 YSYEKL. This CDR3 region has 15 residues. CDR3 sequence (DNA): TGCGCCAGCAGCCGAAACGTAGGCGGGGGCGGCGAGCAGTACTTC. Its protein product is CASSRNVGGGGEQYF.

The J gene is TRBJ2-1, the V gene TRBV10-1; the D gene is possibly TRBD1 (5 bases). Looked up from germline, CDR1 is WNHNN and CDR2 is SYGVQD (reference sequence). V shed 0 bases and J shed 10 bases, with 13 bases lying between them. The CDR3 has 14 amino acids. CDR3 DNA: TGCGCCAGCAGTGAGTCGTACGAATGGGGCGAGCAGTTCTTC. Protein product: CASSESYEWGEQFF.

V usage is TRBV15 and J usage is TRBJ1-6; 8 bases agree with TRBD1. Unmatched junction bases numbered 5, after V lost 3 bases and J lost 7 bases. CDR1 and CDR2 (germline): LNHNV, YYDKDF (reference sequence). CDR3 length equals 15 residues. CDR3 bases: TGTGCCACCAGCAGTTCTCACAGGGGGAATTCACCCCTCCACTTT. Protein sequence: CATSSSHRGNSPLHF.

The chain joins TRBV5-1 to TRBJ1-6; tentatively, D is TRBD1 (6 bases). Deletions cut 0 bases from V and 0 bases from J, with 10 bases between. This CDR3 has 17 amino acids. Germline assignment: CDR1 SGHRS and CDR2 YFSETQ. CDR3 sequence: CASSLGQGSSYNSPLHF. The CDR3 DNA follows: TGCGCCAGCAGCTTGGGCCAGGGGAGCTCCTATAATTCACCCCTCCACTTT.

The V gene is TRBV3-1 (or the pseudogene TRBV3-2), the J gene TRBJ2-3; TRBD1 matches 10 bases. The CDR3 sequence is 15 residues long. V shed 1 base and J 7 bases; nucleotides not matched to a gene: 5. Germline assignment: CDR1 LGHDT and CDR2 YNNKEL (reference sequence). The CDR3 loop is CASSQVTTGGNTQYF. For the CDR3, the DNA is TGTGCCAGCAGCCAAGTAACGACAGGGGGCAATACGCAGTATTTT.